A selection of T cell receptor beta chains follows, all from one sample in a study of T cell responses to AZD1222 COVID-19 vaccine. Sequencing was performed with immunoSEQ multiplex PCR; in TCRdb, only in-frame clones are kept and a portion is missing. Among about 150,000 clones, approximately 87% were seen once, and the ten largest hold 5.5%. This specimen consisted of peripheral blood, obtained on day 0 of MenACWY control vaccination. The receptors derive from an adult in good health. Both conserved end residues are part of each CDR3. Fields, in order: D gene, J gene, V gene, CDR3 length, clone size, CDR3 DNA, CDR3 protein. A D gene is named only where the DNA matches it firmly. Clone size is stated in some rows and not others, as once, few, many or a class when expanded.

TRBD1	TRBJ1-3	TRBV2	15	.	TGTGCCAGCAGCCGAGGACAGGGCTCTGGAAACACCATATATTTT	CASSRGQGSGNTIYF
TRBD2	TRBJ2-3	TRBV6-6	15	.	TGTGCCAGCAGTGGCCGGACTAGCGATCAAGATACGCAGTATTTT	CASSGRTSDQDTQYF
TRBD2	TRBJ2-1	TRBV7-2	17	.	TGTGCCAGCAGCTTTAGCGGGGCAAAGGGCTCCTACAATGAGCAGTTCTTC	CASSFSGAKGSYNEQFF
.	TRBJ1-5	TRBV7-4	16	.	TGTGCCAGCAGCCTAAGTACCTGGACTGGCAATCAGCCCCAGCATTTT	CASSLSTWTGNQPQHF
.	TRBJ2-7	TRBV7-2	15	.	TGTGCCAGCAGCTTAGGTTTACGGAAATCCTACGAGCAGTACTTC	CASSLGLRKSYEQYF
.	TRBJ2-1	TRBV12-2	16	once	TGTGCAAGTCGCTTAGTACTTTTGAGCTCCTACAATGAGCAGTTCTTC	CASRLVLLSSYNEQFF
TRBD1	TRBJ1-5	TRBV6-5	15	.	TGTGCCAGCAGGTCTGACAGGGGGCGTTATCAGCCCCAGCATTTT	CASRSDRGRYQPQHF
.	TRBJ1-6	TRBV27	13	.	TGTGCCAGCAGTCCCAGGCCCAATTCACCCCTCCACTTT	CASSPRPNSPLHF
TRBD1	TRBJ1-2	TRBV19	17	.	TGTGCCAGTAGTAGTACTCCGGGACAGGCCCGTGTCTATGGCTACACCTTC	CASSSTPGQARVYGYTF
TRBD1	TRBJ1-1	TRBV28	15	.	TGTGCCAGCAGTTTAGGACAGGGGCCGAACACTGAAGCTTTCTTT	CASSLGQGPNTEAFF
TRBD1	TRBJ2-1	TRBV14	16	.	TGTGCCAGCAGCCCCCGGCCAGGGGGCGTCTACAATGAGCAGTTCTTC	CASSPRPGGVYNEQFF
TRBD1	TRBJ1-1	TRBV5-1	15	.	TGCGCCAGCAGCTCCCTCGGACAGGGGGGCACTGAAGCTTTCTTT	CASSSLGQGGTEAFF
.	TRBJ1-1	TRBV3-1/TRBV3-2	11	.	TGTGCCAGCAGCCAAGAGAGTGGAGCTTTCTTT	CASSQESGAFF
TRBD1	TRBJ1-6	TRBV2	14	.	TGTGCCAGCAGTTGGAACAGGGGGGATTCACCCCTCCACTTT	CASSWNRGDSPLHF
TRBD2	TRBJ2-3	TRBV12-3/TRBV12-4	13	once	TGTGCCAGCAGCGACCTAGGCGGGAGCACGCAGTATTTT	CASSDLGGSTQYF
TRBD1	TRBJ2-2	TRBV9	17	.	TGTGCCAGCAGCCCGCCGGGACAGGGATCCTCCACCGGGGAGCTGTTTTTT	CASSPPGQGSSTGELFF
.	TRBJ2-2	TRBV7-2	15	.	TGTGCCAGCAGCGCGACGGGACGGCACACCGGGGAGCTGTTTTTT	CASSATGRHTGELFF
.	TRBJ2-1	TRBV5-5	14	.	TGTGCCAGCAGCCCAGGTGGACAGTACAATGAGCAGTTCTTC	CASSPGGQYNEQFF
.	TRBJ1-2	TRBV3-1/TRBV3-2	14	.	TGTGCCAGCAGCCAAGCGCTAGGGGCACTTGGCTACACCTTC	CASSQALGALGYTF
TRBD2	TRBJ2-1	TRBV5-1	16	.	TGCGCCAGCGGGGATGGGAGCGGGGGCGGCTACAATGAGCAGTTCTTC	CASGDGSGGGYNEQFF
TRBD1	TRBJ1-3	TRBV7-8	16	.	TGTGCCAGCAGCCCCCAGGACAGGACCACTGGAAACACCATATATTTT	CASSPQDRTTGNTIYF
TRBD2	TRBJ2-3	TRBV27	16	.	TGTGCCAGCAGTGCCCTAGCGGGAGATAAACCATATACGCAGTATTTT	CASSALAGDKPYTQYF
.	TRBJ2-4	TRBV27	15	.	TGTGCCAGCAGTTTAGGACCGGCGGCCAAAAACATTCAGTACTTC	CASSLGPAAKNIQYF
TRBD1	TRBJ1-2	TRBV10-1	13	.	TGCGCCAGCAGTCTGGATTCCGGGACAGGGGTCACCTTC	CASSLDSGTGVTF
TRBD1	TRBJ1-2	TRBV9	13	.	TGTGCCAGCAGGAACAGGGGTAACTATGGCTACACCTTC	CASRNRGNYGYTF
TRBD2	TRBJ2-7	TRBV7-3	13	.	TGTGCCAGCAGCGGCGGGGGTATCTACGAGCAGTACTTC	CASSGGGIYEQYF
.	TRBJ1-3	TRBV19	17	.	TGTGCCAGTAGTATAGGCATGACAGACGCCTCTGGAAACACCATATATTTT	CASSIGMTDASGNTIYF
.	TRBJ1-2	TRBV27	14	.	TGTGCCAGCAGTACCTACAGGGTCAGCAATGGCTACACCTTC	CASSTYRVSNGYTF
TRBD2	TRBJ2-2	TRBV7-6	15	.	TGTGCCACCCGACTAGCGGGGGGGAACACCGGGGAGCTGTTTTTT	CATRLAGGNTGELFF
.	TRBJ1-2	TRBV19	15	.	TGTGCCAGTAGTATATACAGAAACTCCAACTATGGCTACACCTTC	CASSIYRNSNYGYTF
.	TRBJ2-6	TRBV5-3	17	.	TGTGCCAGAAGCTTGGTCGGTGGAGGCTCTGGGGCCAACGTCCTGACTTTC	CARSLVGGGSGANVLTF
.	TRBJ1-1	TRBV6-2/TRBV6-3	15	.	TGTGCCAGCAGTCGCCAGAATGGGGGGCTTTCTGAAGCTTTCTTT	CASSRQNGGLSEAFF
.	TRBJ1-5	TRBV28	13	.	TGTGCCAGCAGTTTGCAGGGTGTTCAGCCCCAGCATTTT	CASSLQGVQPQHF
.	TRBJ1-2	TRBV9	15	.	TGTGCCAGCACCGGGAGGACAGATCCGTCCTATGGCTACACCTTC	CASTGRTDPSYGYTF
.	TRBJ1-5	TRBV21-1	16	few	TGTGCCAGCAGCAAATCGAAACCGATTAGCAATCAGCCCCAGCATTTT	CASSKSKPISNQPQHF
TRBD1	TRBJ1-4	TRBV4-1	17	.	TGCGCCAGCAGCCCGTTCAACCAGGGACAGTTTAATGAAAAACTGTTTTTT	CASSPFNQGQFNEKLFF
.	TRBJ2-3	TRBV9	13	.	TGTGCCAGCAGCAACAGACCGGAAGGGACGCAGTATTTT	CASSNRPEGTQYF
TRBD1	TRBJ1-2	TRBV5-1	14	.	TGCGCCAGCAGCGGGGGACAGGGGGCGAGTGGCTACACCTTC	CASSGGQGASGYTF
TRBD2	TRBJ2-4	TRBV28	15	.	TGTGCCAGCAGTTCCCGGCGGGAGGTTATGGACATTCAGTACTTC	CASSSRREVMDIQYF
.	TRBJ1-2	TRBV5-1	12	.	TGCGCCAGCAGCTTGGTAGGAGATGGCTACACCTTC	CASSLVGDGYTF
.	TRBJ1-5	TRBV9	15	few	TGTGCCGAGAGACCCATATTAAGGAACAATCAGCCCCAGCATTTT	CAERPILRNNQPQHF
.	TRBJ1-5	TRBV5-1	15	.	TGCGCCAGCAGCTTAGAAGGGAATAGCAATCAGCCCCAGCATTTT	CASSLEGNSNQPQHF
.	TRBJ1-4	TRBV2	14	.	TGTGCCAGCAGTGATCCTAGAGCAGGTGAAAAACTGTTTTTT	CASSDPRAGEKLFF
.	TRBJ1-1	TRBV5-1	15	.	TGCGCCAGCAGCACAAAGGGCGGCGGGTACACTGAAGCTTTCTTT	CASSTKGGGYTEAFF
.	TRBJ2-3	TRBV27	13	once	TGTGCCAGCAGTTTGCCCACCGCAGATACGCAGTATTTT	CASSLPTADTQYF
TRBD1	TRBJ1-1	TRBV7-6	16	.	TGTGCCAGCAGCACCAACCCGGGACAGGGGAACACTGAAGCTTTCTTT	CASSTNPGQGNTEAFF
.	TRBJ1-1	TRBV4-1	14	.	TGCGCCAGCAGCCAAGAAGAGGGCCTCACTGAAGCTTTCTTT	CASSQEEGLTEAFF
.	TRBJ1-2	TRBV5-1	15	.	TGCGCCAGCAGCGTGGATGTGTCCGCCAGCTATGGCTACACCTTC	CASSVDVSASYGYTF
TRBD2	TRBJ2-1	TRBV7-2	15	.	TGTGCCAGCAGCCCCGGGGCAGCGGGAAACAATGAGCAGTTCTTC	CASSPGAAGNNEQFF
TRBD2	TRBJ2-1	TRBV6-6	20	few	TGTGCCAGCAGTCCGTCCCCGGGACTAGCGGGAGAAGGTTCCTACAATGAGCAGTTCTTC	CASSPSPGLAGEGSYNEQFF
.	TRBJ1-6	TRBV18	15	.	TGTGCCAGCTCACCACGCCAGGATCATAATTCACCCCTCCACTTT	CASSPRQDHNSPLHF
.	TRBJ1-4	TRBV19	13	.	TGTGCCACCCACAGGGATAGTCGGGAAAAACTGTTTTTT	CATHRDSREKLFF